This T cell receptor beta chain was retrieved from a study of T-cell memory formation after mild COVID-19. Study at large: Across donors, TCR clusters were largely donor specific. Overall study findings and caveats: CD4+ bias marked clones expanding day 15 to 37, unlike balanced contracting clones. Nothing showed for sure that second-wave clones peaking on day 37 were SARS-CoV-2 specific.

Note on this clonotype: What it binds is not known.

CDR1 and CDR2 (germline): SNHLY, FYNNEI. V dropped 1 base and J dropped 2; count of bases not matched to a gene: 12. The CDR3 length is 18 residues. Each CDR3 protein is one row after TCRdb ran MiXCR on the 5' RACE reads. Here the sample spans 150,000 to 200,000 distinct CDR3 sequences, about 21% being singletons. The V and J genes are TRBV2 and TRBJ2-7; 9 positions agree with TRBD1. This TCR came from an adult woman who had mild COVID-19 (a few samples of this study predate the infection). Cell type and time point are not known. The specimen sequenced was PBMCs or a T cell subset sorted from them (not recorded which). CDR3 DNA sequence: TGTGCCAGCAGTGAAGTCCCGGGACAGGGATCAGAGGCCTACGAGCAGTACTTC. As protein: CASSEVPGQGSEAYEQYF.